One T cell receptor beta chain is described in this entry. Its antigen is currently unknown. Profiling relied on immunoSEQ multiplex PCR, and the TCRdb table lists in-frame clones only, not all of them. The data show roughly 80,000 clones, with around nine tenths seen just once and roughly 6.3% held by the top ten. This sample was taken from a study of OX40 agonist ivuxolimab in advanced cancers. Study-level points and caveats: People who partly responded at 0.1-3.0 mg/kg had some of the least clonal expansion seen.

CDR3 size: 13 residues. Trimming removed 7 bases from V and 6 bases from J, with 16 bases in between. The germline V gene encodes CDR1 MNHNS and CDR2 SASEGT. The sequenced sample was CD4+ or CD8+ T cells sorted from blood, obtained in a trial of the OX40 agonist ivuxolimab. The V call is TRBV6-1, the J call TRBJ2-7; TRBD2 might be the D (6 bases). The sequence came from an adult with an advanced solid tumor such as melanoma, head and neck, liver or kidney cancer. CDR3 sequence (DNA): TGTGCCAGCACCCAGGAACGGGGGTCCGAGCAGTACTTC. Protein: CASTQERGSEQYF.